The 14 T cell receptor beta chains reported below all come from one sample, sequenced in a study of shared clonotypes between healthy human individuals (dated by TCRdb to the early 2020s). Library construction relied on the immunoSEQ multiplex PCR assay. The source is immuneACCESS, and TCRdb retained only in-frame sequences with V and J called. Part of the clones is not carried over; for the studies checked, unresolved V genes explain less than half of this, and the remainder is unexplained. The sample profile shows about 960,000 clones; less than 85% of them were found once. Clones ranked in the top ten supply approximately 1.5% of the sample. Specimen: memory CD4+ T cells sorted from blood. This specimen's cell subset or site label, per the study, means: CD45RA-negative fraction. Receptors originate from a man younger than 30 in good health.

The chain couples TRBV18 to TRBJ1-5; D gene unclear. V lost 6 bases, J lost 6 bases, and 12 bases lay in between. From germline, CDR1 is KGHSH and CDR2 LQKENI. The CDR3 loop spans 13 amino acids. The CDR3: CASSLDGGQPQHF. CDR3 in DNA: TGTGCCAGCTCGCTGGACGGAGGTCAGCCCCAGCATTTT. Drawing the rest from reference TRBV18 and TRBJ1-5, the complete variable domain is NAGVMQNPRHLVRRRGQEARLRCSPMKGHSHVYWYRQLPEEGLKFMVYLQKENIIDESGMPKERFSAEFPKEGPSILRIQQVVRGDSAAYFCASSLDGGQPQHFGDGTRLSIL.

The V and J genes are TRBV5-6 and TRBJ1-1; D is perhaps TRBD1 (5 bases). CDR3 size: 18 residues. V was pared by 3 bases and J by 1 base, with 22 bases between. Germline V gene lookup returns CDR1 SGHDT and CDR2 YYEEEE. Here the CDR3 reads CASSSFEGHRTRNTEAFF. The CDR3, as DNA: TGTGCCAGCAGCTCCTTCGAAGGGCACAGGACGAGGAACACTGAAGCTTTCTTT.

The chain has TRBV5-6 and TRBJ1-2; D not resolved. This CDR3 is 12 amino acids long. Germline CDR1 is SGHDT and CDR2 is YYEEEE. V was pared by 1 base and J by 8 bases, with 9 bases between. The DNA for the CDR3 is TGTGCCAGCAGCTTGACTACCCGGGGCTACACCTTC. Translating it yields CASSLTTRGYTF.

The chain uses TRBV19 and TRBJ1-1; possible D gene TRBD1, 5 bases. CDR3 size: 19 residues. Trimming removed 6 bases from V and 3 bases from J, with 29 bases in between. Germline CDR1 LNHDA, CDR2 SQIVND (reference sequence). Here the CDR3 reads CASSIPPSGGGRGYTEAFF. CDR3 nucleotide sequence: TGTGCCAGTAGCATACCACCCAGCGGAGGAGGACGGGGGTACACTGAAGCTTTCTTT.

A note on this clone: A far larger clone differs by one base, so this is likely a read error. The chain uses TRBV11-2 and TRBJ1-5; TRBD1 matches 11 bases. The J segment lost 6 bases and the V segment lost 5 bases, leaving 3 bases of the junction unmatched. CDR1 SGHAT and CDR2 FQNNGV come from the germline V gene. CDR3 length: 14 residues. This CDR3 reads CASSPGTGGQPQHF. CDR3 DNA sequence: TGTGCCAGCAGCCCCGGGACAGGGGGTCAGCCCCAGCATTTT.

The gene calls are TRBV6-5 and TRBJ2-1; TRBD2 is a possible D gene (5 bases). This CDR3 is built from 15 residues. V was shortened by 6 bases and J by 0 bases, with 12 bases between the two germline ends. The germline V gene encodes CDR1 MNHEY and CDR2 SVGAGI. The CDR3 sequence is CASSAAVVSYNEQFF. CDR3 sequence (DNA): TGTGCCAGCAGCGCAGCGGTTGTCTCCTACAATGAGCAGTTCTTC.

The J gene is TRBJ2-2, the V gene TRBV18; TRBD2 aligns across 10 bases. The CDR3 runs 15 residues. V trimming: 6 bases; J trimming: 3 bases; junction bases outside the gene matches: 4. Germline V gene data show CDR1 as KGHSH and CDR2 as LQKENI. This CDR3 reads CASSLAGVDTGELFF. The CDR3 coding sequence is TGTGCCAGCTCTCTAGCGGGAGTAGACACCGGGGAGCTGTTTTTT.

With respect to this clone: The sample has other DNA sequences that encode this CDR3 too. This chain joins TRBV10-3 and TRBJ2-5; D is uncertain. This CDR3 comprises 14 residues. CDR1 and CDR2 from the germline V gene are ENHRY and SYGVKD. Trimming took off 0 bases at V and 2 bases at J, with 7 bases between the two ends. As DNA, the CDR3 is TGTGCCATCAGTGAGTCCGGGCCGCAAGAGACCCAGTACTTC. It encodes CAISESGPQETQYF.

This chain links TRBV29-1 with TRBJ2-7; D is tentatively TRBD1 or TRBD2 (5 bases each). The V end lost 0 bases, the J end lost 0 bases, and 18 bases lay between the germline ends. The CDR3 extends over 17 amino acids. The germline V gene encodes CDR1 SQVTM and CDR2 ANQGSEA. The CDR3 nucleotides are TGCAGCGTTGAAGATCTTAGAACGGCAGGGAGCTCCTACGAGCAGTACTTC. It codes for CSVEDLRTAGSSYEQYF.

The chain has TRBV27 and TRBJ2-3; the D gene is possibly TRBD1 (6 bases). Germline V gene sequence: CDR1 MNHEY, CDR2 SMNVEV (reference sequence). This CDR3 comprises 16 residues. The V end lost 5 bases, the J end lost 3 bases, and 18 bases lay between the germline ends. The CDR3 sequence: CASSKRGTLQTDTQYF. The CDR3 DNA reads TGTGCCAGCAGTAAACGAGGGACACTTCAAACAGATACGCAGTATTTT.

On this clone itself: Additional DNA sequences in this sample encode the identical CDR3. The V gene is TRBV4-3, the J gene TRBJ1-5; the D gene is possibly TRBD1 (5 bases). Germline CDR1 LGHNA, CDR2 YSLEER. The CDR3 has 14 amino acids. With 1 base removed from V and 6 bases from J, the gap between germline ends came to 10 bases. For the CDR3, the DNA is TGCGCCAGCAGCCAAGGGGGCGCCGGTCAGCCCCAGCATTTT. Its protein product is CASSQGGAGQPQHF.

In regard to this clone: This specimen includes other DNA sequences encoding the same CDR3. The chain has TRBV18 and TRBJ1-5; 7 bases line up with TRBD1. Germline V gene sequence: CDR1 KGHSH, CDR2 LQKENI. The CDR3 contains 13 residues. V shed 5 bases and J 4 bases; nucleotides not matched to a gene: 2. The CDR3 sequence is CASSMDRNQPQHF. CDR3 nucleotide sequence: TGTGCCAGCTCAATGGACAGGAATCAGCCCCAGCATTTT.

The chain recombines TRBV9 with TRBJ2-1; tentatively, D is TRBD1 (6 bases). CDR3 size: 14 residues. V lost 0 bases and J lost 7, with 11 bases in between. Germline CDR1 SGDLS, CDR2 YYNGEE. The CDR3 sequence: CASSVGTVGNEQFF. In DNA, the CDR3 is TGTGCCAGCAGCGTAGGGACAGTAGGGAATGAGCAGTTCTTC.

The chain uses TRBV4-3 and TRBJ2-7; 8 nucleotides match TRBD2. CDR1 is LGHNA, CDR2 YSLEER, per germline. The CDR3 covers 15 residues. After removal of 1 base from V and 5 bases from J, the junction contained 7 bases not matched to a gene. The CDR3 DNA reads TGCGCCAGCAGCCAAGCCGGGAGGGCCGCCGACGAGCAGTACTTC. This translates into CASSQAGRAADEQYF.